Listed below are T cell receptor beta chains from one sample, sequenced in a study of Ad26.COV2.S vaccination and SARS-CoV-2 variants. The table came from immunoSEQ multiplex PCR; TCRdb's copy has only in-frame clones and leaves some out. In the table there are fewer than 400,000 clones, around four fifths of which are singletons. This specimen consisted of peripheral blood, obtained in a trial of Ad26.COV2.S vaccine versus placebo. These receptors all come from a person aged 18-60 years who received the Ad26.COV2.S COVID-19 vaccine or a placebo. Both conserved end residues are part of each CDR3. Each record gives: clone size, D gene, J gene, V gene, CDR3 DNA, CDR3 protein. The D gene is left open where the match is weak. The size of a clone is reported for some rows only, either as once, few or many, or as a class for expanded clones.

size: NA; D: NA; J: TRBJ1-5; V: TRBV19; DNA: TGTGCCAGTAGTATATTTGGACAGCAATCCAATCAGCCCCAGCATTTT; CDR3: CASSIFGQQSNQPQHF
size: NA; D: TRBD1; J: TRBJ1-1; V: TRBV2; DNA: TGTGCCAGCAGATACGACAGGGGGAGTTTGGGAACTGAAGCTTTCTTT; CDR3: CASRYDRGSLGTEAFF
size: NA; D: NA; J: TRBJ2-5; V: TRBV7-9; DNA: TGTGCCAGCAGCCCCTTGGAGACCCAGTACTTC; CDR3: CASSPLETQYF
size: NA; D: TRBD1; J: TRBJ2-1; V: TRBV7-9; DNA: TGTGCCAGCAGCCCCAGGGACAGATCCAAGAATGAGCAGTTCTTC; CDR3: CASSPRDRSKNEQFF
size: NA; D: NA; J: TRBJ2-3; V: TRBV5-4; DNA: TGTGCCAGCAGGCCCGCAGGGACTAGCACAGATACGCAGTATTTT; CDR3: CASRPAGTSTDTQYF
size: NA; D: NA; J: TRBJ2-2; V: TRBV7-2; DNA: TGTGCCAGCAGCTTAGTCCGGACCGGGGAGCTGTTTTTT; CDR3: CASSLVRTGELFF
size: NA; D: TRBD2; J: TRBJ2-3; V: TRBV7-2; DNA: TGTGCCAGCAGGCCCAACTGGCTAGCGGGGGGAAGGGGTACGCAGTATTTT; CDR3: CASRPNWLAGGRGTQYF
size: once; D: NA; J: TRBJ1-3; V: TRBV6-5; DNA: TGTGCCAGCAGTTACTCGAGGAACTCTGGAAACACCATATATTTT; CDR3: CASSYSRNSGNTIYF
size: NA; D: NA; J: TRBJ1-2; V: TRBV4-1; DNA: TGCGCCAGCAGCCAAGCCGATCAGTCGGATTTGGGCTACACCTTC; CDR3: CASSQADQSDLGYTF
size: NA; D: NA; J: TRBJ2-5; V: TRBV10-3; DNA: TGTGCCATCAAGCGGGACAATGGGGAGACCCAGTACTTC; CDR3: CAIKRDNGETQYF
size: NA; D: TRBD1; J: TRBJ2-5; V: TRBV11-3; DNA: TGTGCCAGCAGCCCCCGACAGGGTGGCGAAGAGACCCAGTACTTC; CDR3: CASSPRQGGEETQYF
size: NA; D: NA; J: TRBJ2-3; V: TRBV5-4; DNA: TGTGCCAGCAGCTTGGACGGCAACCGGGACTTCAGCACAGATACGCAGTATTTT; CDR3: CASSLDGNRDFSTDTQYF
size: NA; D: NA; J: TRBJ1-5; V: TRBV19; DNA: TGTGCCAGTAGTATTGGTTACAATCAGCCCCAGCATTTT; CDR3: CASSIGYNQPQHF
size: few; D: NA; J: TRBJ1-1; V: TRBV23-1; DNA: TGCGCCAGCAGTCAATCGAGCCCCACTGAAGCTTTCTTT; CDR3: CASSQSSPTEAFF
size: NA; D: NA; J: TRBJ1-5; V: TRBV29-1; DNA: TGCAGCGTTGTGGACGGGAGGGGCAGCAATCAGCCCCAGCATTTT; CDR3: CSVVDGRGSNQPQHF
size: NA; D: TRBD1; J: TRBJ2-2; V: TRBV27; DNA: TGTGCCAGCAGTCGACAGGGAAGAGACCCCGGGGAGCTGTTTTTT; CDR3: CASSRQGRDPGELFF
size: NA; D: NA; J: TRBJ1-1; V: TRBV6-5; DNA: TGTGCCGCCCGGACCTCGGAGGACACTGAAGCTTTCTTT; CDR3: CAARTSEDTEAFF
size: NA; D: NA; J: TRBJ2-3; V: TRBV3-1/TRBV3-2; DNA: TGTGCCAGCAGCCAGACAGATACGCAGTATTTT; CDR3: CASSQTDTQYF
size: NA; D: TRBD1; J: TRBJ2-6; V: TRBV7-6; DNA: TGTGCCAGAAGCAGGGGGCACACTGGGGCCAACGTCCTGACTTTC; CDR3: CARSRGHTGANVLTF